These 15 T cell receptor beta chains originate from one sample sequenced in a study of CD8+CD57+ T cells in acquired aplastic anemia. Template material for TCR beta VDJ and CDR3 profiling consisted of genomic DNA. Via MiXCR, TCRdb re-called the reads, giving one row per CDR3 protein. Here the sample spans some 140,000 distinct CDR3 sequences, approximately 52% being singletons. Those patients picked for sequencing had displayed CD8+CD57+ cell expansion on flow cytometry. The sample comprised sorted CD4+, CD8+, or CD8+CD57+ T cells (not recorded which) from PBMCs. These receptor sequences come from a human donor with aplastic anemia.

The chain carries TRBV7-9 and TRBJ2-3; D unresolved. The CDR3 length is 12 residues. Trimming took 3 bases from V and 8 from J, leaving 9 bases between them. Germline V gene data show CDR1 as SEHNR and CDR2 as FQNEAQ (reference sequence). The CDR3 bases are TGTGCCAGCAGCTTGGTACAAGCTACGCAGTATTTT. As protein: CASSLVQATQYF.

The chain couples TRBV24-1 to TRBJ2-7, with TRBD1 matching 8 bases. V dropped 4 bases and J dropped 3; count of bases not matched to a gene: 4. The V gene's germline CDR1 is KGHDR and CDR2 SFDVKD. The CDR3 is 14 residues long. For the CDR3, the DNA is TGTGCCACCAGTGACGGACAGGGCAACTACGAGCAGTACTTC. Its protein is CATSDGQGNYEQYF.

This clonotype was recorded a few times. The rearrangement joins TRBV19 to TRBJ2-5; D gene ambiguous. The germline CDR1 and CDR2 sequences are LNHDA and SQIVND (reference sequence). Trimming removed 6 bases from V and 1 base from J, with 3 bases in between. CDR3 size: 11 residues. The CDR3 bases are TGTGCCAGTAGCCTCCAAGAGACCCAGTACTTC. As protein: CASSLQETQYF.

J is TRBJ2-2 and V is TRBV20-1; perhaps TRBD2 as D (6 bases). The CDR3 is 15 residues long. Germline V CDR1 and CDR2: DFQATT, SNEGSKA (reference sequence). V lost 1 base and J 0 bases, leaving 9 bases between the germline ends. The CDR3 DNA sequence: TGCAGTGCTAGAGCGGGGGTATCGAACACCGGGGAGCTGTTTTTT. This encodes CSARAGVSNTGELFF.

This clonotype was detected once. This sequence joins TRBV10-3 and TRBJ1-6; 10 bases line up with TRBD1. The CDR3 loop spans 14 amino acids. Germline CDR1 is ENHRY and CDR2 is SYGVKD. V shed 6 bases and J 7 bases; nucleotides not matched to a gene: 3. The CDR3 sequence: CAISPGQGNSPLHF. The CDR3 coding sequence is TGTGCCATCAGCCCGGGACAGGGGAATTCACCCCTCCACTTT.

The chain couples TRBV2 to TRBJ2-1; 9 bases agree with TRBD1. The germline V gene encodes CDR1 SNHLY and CDR2 FYNNEI. The V and J ends lost 8 bases and 4 bases, in that order; junction bases with no gene match: 6. The CDR3 has 14 amino acids. In DNA form, the CDR3 reads TGTGCCAGCTTGGACAGGGGCCTTTACAATGAGCAGTTCTTC. Translation gives CASLDRGLYNEQFF.

The rearrangement links TRBV7-2 to TRBJ1-1; tentative D call: TRBD1 (6 bases). The germline V gene has CDR1 SGHTA and CDR2 FQGNSA. Trimming stripped 1 base from V and 7 bases from J, with 13 bases between. This CDR3 has 14 amino acids. CDR3 nucleotides: TGTGCCAGCAGCTTAGGGGGACAACCTAATGAAGCTTTCTTT. This gives the protein CASSLGGQPNEAFF. The complete variable domain, with remaining parts taken from reference TRBV7-2 and TRBJ1-1, reads GAGVSQSPSNKVTEKGKDVELRCDPISGHTALYWYRQSLGQGLEFLIYFQGNSAPDKSGLPSDRFSAERTGGSVSTLTIQRTQQEDSAVYLCASSLGGQPNEAFFGQGTRLTVV.

This clonotype was found many times. The chain uses TRBV19 and TRBJ1-1; D perhaps matches TRBD1 (6 bases). The V gene lost 5 bases and the J gene lost 3 bases, with 10 bases spanning the gap. Per the germline V gene, CDR1 is LNHDA and CDR2 is SQIVND (reference sequence). CDR3 length: 13 residues. CDR3 protein: CASSPYRDTEAFF. The CDR3 coding sequence is TGTGCCAGTAGTCCCTACAGGGACACTGAAGCTTTCTTT.

The V gene is TRBV10-3, the J gene TRBJ1-3; 7 nucleotides agree with TRBD1. This CDR3 is 16 amino acids long. V dropped 7 bases and J dropped 0; count of bases not matched to a gene: 9. Per the germline V gene, CDR1 is ENHRY and CDR2 is SYGVKD. CDR3 sequence: CAIMGQTYGSGNTIYF. In nucleotides, the CDR3 is TGTGCCATCATGGGACAGACCTATGGCTCTGGAAACACCATATATTTT.

This clonotype was picked up many times. The V and J genes are TRBV29-1 and TRBJ2-2; D ambiguous. V was clipped by 5 bases and J by 4 bases, with 8 bases between them. The CDR3 spans 12 residues. Looked up from germline, CDR1 is SQVTM and CDR2 is ANQGSEA. The CDR3 sequence: CSVFTSTGELFF. The CDR3 coding sequence is TGCAGCGTTTTCACGTCCACCGGGGAGCTGTTTTTT.

In regard to this clonotype: A single base separates this from a much larger clone, so it may be a read error. Because the CDR3 is missing its conserved closing phenylalanine or tryptophan, this is likely a read error. V is TRBV4-3 and J is TRBJ2-2, with 7 bases fitting TRBD1. This CDR3 is built from 15 residues. Germline lookup yields CDR1 LGHNA and CDR2 YSLEER. J lost 2 bases, V lost 7 bases, and 7 bases had no gene match. The CDR3, as DNA: TGCGCCAGCACCCAGACAGGGCCAAACACCGGGGAGCTGTTTCTT. It codes for CASTQTGPNTGELFL.

The rearrangement uses TRBV19 and TRBJ2-7, with D maybe TRBD1 (5 bases). The V gene's germline CDR1 is LNHDA and CDR2 SQIVND (reference sequence). This CDR3 has 14 amino acids. The germline V and J ends were trimmed by 6 bases and 2 bases, with 14 bases remaining between them. CDR3 nucleotide sequence: TGTGCCAGTAGCCATAGGGGTTCCCCCTACGAGCAGTACTTC. This translates into CASSHRGSPYEQYF.

About this clonotype itself: A much larger clone differs from this one at a single base, so this may be a read error. The V call is TRBV4-3, the J call TRBJ2-7; TRBD2 might be the D (6 bases). Germline V gives CDR1 LGHNA, CDR2 YSLEER. This CDR3 is built from 18 residues. The CDR3 loop reads CASSQDPSPGETSYGQYF. DNA of the CDR3: TGCGCCAGCAGCCAGGACCCGTCTCCGGGGGAGACCTCCTACGGGCAGTACTTC.

This clonotype was picked up a small number of times. The gene calls are TRBV15 and TRBJ2-1, with TRBD1 matching 11 bases. V was clipped by 4 bases and J by 7 bases; unmatched bases: 3. This CDR3 comprises 14 residues. Looked up from germline, CDR1 is LNHNV and CDR2 is YYDKDF (reference sequence). CDR3 protein: CATSKDRGRNEQFF. CDR3 coding DNA: TGTGCCACCAGCAAGGACAGGGGGCGGAATGAGCAGTTCTTC.

In regard to this clonotype: Germline is not matched at one junction end, which may reflect a read error. The rearrangement joins TRBV4-2 to TRBJ1-3; D unresolved. From germline, CDR1 is LGHNA and CDR2 YNFKEQ. The CDR3 runs to 15 residues. CDR3 DNA sequence: TGTGCCAACAGCCAAGGCCAGCTCTCTGGAAACACCATATATTTT. Protein: CANSQGQLSGNTIYF.